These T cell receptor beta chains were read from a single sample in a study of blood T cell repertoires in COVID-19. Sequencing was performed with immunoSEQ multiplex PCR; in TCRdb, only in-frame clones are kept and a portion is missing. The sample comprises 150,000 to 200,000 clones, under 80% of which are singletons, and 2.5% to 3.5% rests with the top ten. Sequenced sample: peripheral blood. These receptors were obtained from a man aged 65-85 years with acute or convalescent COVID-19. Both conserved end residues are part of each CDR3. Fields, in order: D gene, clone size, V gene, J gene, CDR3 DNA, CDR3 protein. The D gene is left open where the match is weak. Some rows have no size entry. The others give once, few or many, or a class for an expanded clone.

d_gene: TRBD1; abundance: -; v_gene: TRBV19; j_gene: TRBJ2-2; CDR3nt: TGTGCCAGTAGCATGGGGGACAGGGCTCCCGCCGGGGAGCTGTTTTTT; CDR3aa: CASSMGDRAPAGELFF
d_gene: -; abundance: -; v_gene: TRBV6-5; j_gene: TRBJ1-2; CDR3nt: TGTGCCAGCAGCCGCGATGGGGGCTGGGGCTATGGCTACACCTTC; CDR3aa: CASSRDGGWGYGYTF
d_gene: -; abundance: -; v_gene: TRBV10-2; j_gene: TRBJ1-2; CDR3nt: TGCGCCAGCAGTGTTGACAGACTCTATGGCTACACCTTC; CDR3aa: CASSVDRLYGYTF
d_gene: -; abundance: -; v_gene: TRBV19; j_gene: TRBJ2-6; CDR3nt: TGTGCCAGTAGTATGTTAGGCAGGACATCAAGAGGGGCCAACGTCCTGACTTTC; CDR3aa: CASSMLGRTSRGANVLTF
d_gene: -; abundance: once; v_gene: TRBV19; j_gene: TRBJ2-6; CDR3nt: TGTGCCAGTAGTACGACTGTTCATGGTGGGGCCAACGTCCTGACTTTC; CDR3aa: CASSTTVHGGANVLTF
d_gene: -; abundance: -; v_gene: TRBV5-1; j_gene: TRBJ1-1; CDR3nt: TGCGCCAGCAGGATCGGGGGGCGAGACACTGAAGCTTTCTTT; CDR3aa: CASRIGGRDTEAFF
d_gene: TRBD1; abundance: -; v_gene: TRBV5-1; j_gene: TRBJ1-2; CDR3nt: TGCGCCAGCAGCTACGGGACAGGGAACGGCTATGGCTACACCTTC; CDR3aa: CASSYGTGNGYGYTF
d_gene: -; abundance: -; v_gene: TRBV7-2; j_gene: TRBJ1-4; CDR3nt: TGTGCCAGCAAGGGGAGGGGGGATGAAAAACTGTTTTTT; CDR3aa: CASKGRGDEKLFF
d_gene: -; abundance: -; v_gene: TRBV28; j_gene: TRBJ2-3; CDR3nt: TGTGCCAGCAGTTTATCCGGCGGCCATACGCAGTATTTT; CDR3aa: CASSLSGGHTQYF
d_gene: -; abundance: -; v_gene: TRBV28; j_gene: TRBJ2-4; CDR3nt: TGTGCCAGCAGTTTGCAGGGCGCCAAAAACATTCAGTACTTC; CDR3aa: CASSLQGAKNIQYF
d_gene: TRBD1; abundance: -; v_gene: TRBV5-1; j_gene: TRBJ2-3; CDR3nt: TGCGCCAGCAGCGTGCAGGGGGTGAGCACAGATACGCAGTATTTT; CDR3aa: CASSVQGVSTDTQYF
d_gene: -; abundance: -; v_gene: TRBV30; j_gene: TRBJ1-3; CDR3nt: TGTGCCTTCCCGGGCTCTGGAAACACCATATATTTT; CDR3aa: CAFPGSGNTIYF
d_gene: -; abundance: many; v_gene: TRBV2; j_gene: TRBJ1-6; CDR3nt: TGTGCCAGCAGTAAGACAAGAGATAATTCACCCCTCCACTTT; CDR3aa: CASSKTRDNSPLHF
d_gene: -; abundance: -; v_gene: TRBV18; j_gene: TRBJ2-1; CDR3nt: TGTGCCAGCTCACCACGGCCAAATGAGCAGTTCTTC; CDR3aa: CASSPRPNEQFF